This TCR beta chain was found in a study of T cells in Graves' hyperthyroidism and ophthalmopathy. Whole-study context: Initial diagnosis, before any treatment, was when peripheral blood was collected.

Many counts were recorded for this clonotype. Its cognate antigen is unknown. Study findings and constraints: Appearing also in blood were most of the thyroid clonotypes expanded above 0.001.

Source material for PBMCs was roughly 10 ml fresh peripheral blood. The ends lost 3 bases at V and 6 bases at J; junction bases unmatched: 4. The CDR3 is 16 amino acids. The germline gives CDR1 SGHAT, CDR2 FQNNGV. TCR beta CDR3 regions were amplified from RNA. When the TCR CDR3 underwent first-round RT-PCR, the HTBI primer set was used. MiXCR, applied by TCRdb to the multiplex PCR reads, yields one record per CDR3 protein. Among approximately 400,000 distinct CDR3 sequences listed, over 11% were seen once. This receptor was taken from a woman aged 60-75 years with Graves' hyperthyroidism. Sequenced: blood. The chain links TRBV11-2 to TRBJ2-2; 13 bases fit TRBD2. CDR3: CASSFGLAGASGELFF. DNA of the CDR3: TGTGCCAGCAGCTTTGGACTAGCGGGAGCCTCCGGGGAGCTGTTTTTT.